One and the same sample provided the 29 T cell receptor beta chains below, sequenced in a study of a mutant IDH1 vaccine in newly diagnosed glioma (dated by TCRdb to the early 2020s). The time point label for this specimen denotes: baseline, week 1 (first vaccination visit). The treatment or condition label corresponds to: pre-vaccination baseline after standard-of-care therapy. The library was built by means of the immunoSEQ multiplex PCR assay. TCRdb took over this immuneACCESS table, retaining in-frame rearrangements with V and J assigned. Such tables are incomplete; in checked studies, under half of the missing clones stem from an unresolved V gene, and the remainder is unexplained. Present in this sample are just under 95,000 clones, about 82% of which were seen just once. Clones ranked in the top ten supply over 6.5% of the sample. The source material was PBMCs, sampled from a glioma patient treated with radiotherapy, temozolomide or both. These receptors all come from a man aged 40-50 years with glioma.

To note about this clone: Other DNA sequences within the sample encode an identical CDR3. V gene TRBV30 combines with J gene TRBJ2-5; 9 bases align to TRBD2. The germline V gene has CDR1 GTSNPN and CDR2 SVGIG (reference sequence). The CDR3 runs 17 residues. V gave up 0 bases and J gave up 7 bases; unmatched junction bases: 15. For the CDR3, the DNA is TGTGCCTGGAGTGTAGGGCCTAGCGGGGACGTGGCGGCGACCCAGTACTTC. This codes for CAWSVGPSGDVAATQYF.

The chain's CDR3 is CAISELLSYEQYF. In DNA form, the CDR3 reads TGTGCCATCAGTGAGCTCCTTTCCTACGAGCAGTACTTC. V usage is TRBV10-3 and J usage is TRBJ2-7; no definite D call. Trimming took 2 bases from V and 1 from J, leaving 6 bases between them. CDR1 ENHRY and CDR2 SYGVKD come from the germline V gene. This CDR3 has 13 amino acids.

The chain joins TRBV2 to TRBJ2-1; D uncertain. CDR1 SNHLY and CDR2 FYNNEI come from the germline V gene. Between the trimmed V and J ends, which lost 4 bases and 5 bases, there was a span of 3 bases. CDR3 length equals 11 residues. The CDR3 sequence: CASSVDNEQFF. The DNA for the CDR3 is TGTGCCAGCAGTGTCGACAATGAGCAGTTCTTC.

V and J are TRBV5-6 and TRBJ1-1, with D perhaps TRBD1 (5 bases). The V end lost 5 bases, the J end lost 3 bases, and 20 bases lay between the germline ends. This CDR3 is built from 16 residues. Germline CDR1 reads SGHDT; CDR2 reads YYEEEE. The CDR3 DNA follows: TGTGCCAGCAGTTTACCCGTAGGGGTTTCGGACACTGAAGCTTTCTTT. Translation gives CASSLPVGVSDTEAFF.

V usage is TRBV14 and J usage is TRBJ2-3; D may be TRBD2 (5 bases). The CDR3 extends over 15 amino acids. The germline gives CDR1 SGHDN, CDR2 FVKESK. Deletions cut 1 base from V and 4 bases from J, with 12 bases between. The CDR3 sequence is CASSQVAGLADTQYF. CDR3 sequence (DNA): TGTGCCAGCAGCCAAGTGGCGGGTTTGGCAGATACGCAGTATTTT.

This chain joins TRBV5-4 and TRBJ2-1, with TRBD2 matching over 11 bases. This CDR3 is built from 18 residues. V gave up 0 bases and J gave up 0 bases; unmatched junction bases: 5. Germline V lookup: CDR1 SGHNT, CDR2 YYREEE (reference sequence). The CDR3 reads CASSLDLAGGRSYNEQFF. The CDR3 DNA reads as TGTGCCAGCAGCTTGGATCTAGCGGGAGGCCGCTCCTACAATGAGCAGTTCTTC.

This chain uses TRBV6-1 with TRBJ1-2; the D gene is possibly TRBD1 (5 bases). The CDR3 spans 13 residues. Deletions cut 7 bases from V and 7 bases from J, with 16 bases between. CDR1 and CDR2 from the germline V gene are MNHNS and SASEGT. CDR3 sequence: CASTPTGGRGYTF. In DNA form, the CDR3 reads TGTGCCAGCACTCCTACAGGTGGTCGTGGCTACACCTTC.

Only one count was recorded for this clone. The chain uses TRBV19 and TRBJ2-1; 10 bases map to TRBD2. Germline loops: CDR1 LNHDA, CDR2 SQIVND (reference sequence). V gave up 4 bases and J gave up 10 bases; unmatched junction bases: 10. The CDR3 is made up of 15 amino acids. The CDR3 sequence: CASSTQAGGLTEQFF. DNA for the CDR3: TGTGCCAGTAGTACTCAAGCGGGAGGGCTTACAGAGCAGTTCTTC.

This clone was recorded at least ten times. The J gene is TRBJ1-5, the V gene TRBV6-1; D gene unclear. Germline CDR1 reads MNHNS; CDR2 reads SASEGT. V lost 2 bases and J lost 4, with 9 bases in between. This CDR3 contains 14 residues. CDR3 nucleotides: TGTGCCAGCAGTGAAATGGGAGAGAATCAGCCCCAGCATTTT. This encodes CASSEMGENQPQHF.

The V and J genes are TRBV18 and TRBJ1-1; 7 bases match TRBD1. Germline CDR1 is KGHSH and CDR2 is LQKENI. J was trimmed by 4 bases and V by 3 bases; bases with no gene match: 5. The CDR3 is made up of 14 amino acids. The CDR3 region is CASSPWDSGTEAFF. Here the CDR3 DNA reads TGTGCCAGCTCACCGTGGGACAGTGGCACTGAAGCTTTCTTT. The full variable domain, in which reference TRBV18 and TRBJ1-1 provide the parts outside the CDR3, is NAGVMQNPRHLVRRRGQEARLRCSPMKGHSHVYWYRQLPEEGLKFMVYLQKENIIDESGMPKERFSAEFPKEGPSILRIQQVVRGDSAAYFCASSPWDSGTEAFFGQGTRLTVV.

Turning to this clone: A read error may account for a junction end that differs from germline. The chain combines TRBV7-7 with TRBJ1-1; D not certain. The CDR3 totals 16 residues. Germline CDR1 is SSHAT and CDR2 is FNYEAQ (reference sequence). In DNA, the CDR3 is TGTGCTAGCAGCTTAGGGCGAACTCGGGGGAACACTGAAGCTTTCTTT. Protein product: CASSLGRTRGNTEAFF.

The chain is built from TRBV29-1 and TRBJ2-3; 7 bases are a match to TRBD1. CDR1 is SQVTM, CDR2 ANQGSEA, per germline. J gave up 2 bases and V 7 bases, and 9 bases lay outside the gene matches. This CDR3 has 14 residues. CDR3 protein: CSAGWTGVTDTQYF. CDR3 DNA: TGCAGCGCGGGTTGGACAGGTGTCACAGATACGCAGTATTTT.

This sequence joins TRBV7-2 and TRBJ1-5; no firm D call. V was clipped by 5 bases and J by 0 bases, with 5 bases between them. Germline V lookup: CDR1 SGHTA, CDR2 FQGNSA. The CDR3 has 13 amino acids. The CDR3 DNA sequence: TGTGCCAGCAGCCAGTATAGCAATCAGCCCCAGCATTTT. This encodes CASSQYSNQPQHF.

The chain is built from TRBV6-5 and TRBJ2-7; 7 bases are shared with TRBD1. The CDR3 spans 15 residues. The V gene end was trimmed by 2 bases and the J gene end by 0 bases; junction bases not matched to a gene: 4. CDR1 is MNHEY, CDR2 SVGAGI, per germline. The CDR3 loop is CASSYPSGGSYEQYF. As DNA, the CDR3 is TGTGCCAGCAGTTACCCGTCAGGGGGCTCCTACGAGCAGTACTTC.

The J gene is TRBJ1-4, the V gene TRBV28; D may be TRBD1 (6 bases). V lost 7 bases and J lost 8, with 26 bases in between. The V gene's germline CDR1 is MDHEN and CDR2 SYDVKM. The CDR3 extends over 17 amino acids. The CDR3 protein is CASMVGGWGLDVEKLFF. The CDR3, as DNA: TGTGCCAGCATGGTAGGGGGGTGGGGTTTGGATGTGGAAAAACTGTTTTTT. Supplemented by reference TRBV28 and TRBJ1-4, the full variable domain reads DVKVTQSSRYLVKRTGEKVFLECVQDMDHENMFWYRQDPGLGLRLIYFSYDVKMKEKGDIPEGYSVSREKKERFSLILESASTNQTSMYLCASMVGGWGLDVEKLFFGSGTQLSVL.

This chain joins TRBV10-3 and TRBJ2-3, with 7 nucleotides matching TRBD2. Germline CDR1 and CDR2: ENHRY and SYGVKD. The CDR3 is 15 amino acids. J gave up 0 bases and V 10 bases, and 10 bases lay outside the gene matches. The CDR3 DNA is TGTGCCACCCGTCTAGCGGAGTCTAGCACAGATACGCAGTATTTT. Translating it yields CATRLAESSTDTQYF.

The chain has TRBV5-1 and TRBJ1-1; 8 bases match TRBD1. The V gene end was trimmed by 1 base and the J gene end by 2 bases; junction bases not matched to a gene: 1. From germline, CDR1 is SGHRS and CDR2 YFSETQ. The CDR3 totals 14 residues. The CDR3 sequence: CASSLTGGNTEAFF. In DNA, the CDR3 is TGCGCCAGCAGCTTGACAGGGGGAAACACTGAAGCTTTCTTT.

The CDR3 here is CASSLDRPGDTQYF. DNA for the CDR3: TGCGCCAGCAGCTTGGACAGGCCCGGGGATACGCAGTATTTT. This rearrangement joins TRBV5-1 to TRBJ2-3; weak D call: TRBD1 (5 bases). The CDR3 has 14 amino acids. CDR1 and CDR2 from the germline V gene are SGHRS and YFSETQ. Trimming shortened V by 0 bases and J by 6 bases, and 11 bases separated the two germline ends.

V and J are TRBV7-3 and TRBJ2-1, with 8 positions matching TRBD2. This CDR3 contains 16 residues. J was trimmed by 4 bases and V by 4 bases; bases with no gene match: 9. Germline CDR1 is SGHTA and CDR2 is FQGTGA. The CDR3 nucleotides read TGTGCCAGCAGCTCTATTCCGGGACTAGAGTACAATGAGCAGTTCTTC. It codes for CASSSIPGLEYNEQFF.

This clone was counted a single time. The V gene is TRBV7-9, the J gene TRBJ2-7, with D possibly TRBD2 on 5 matching bases. Germline CDR1 SEHNR, CDR2 FQNEAQ (reference sequence). Trimming left V 2 bases short and J 5 bases short, with 13 bases between. This CDR3 spans 14 amino acids. The CDR3 is CASSLLALRDEQYF. The CDR3, as DNA: TGTGCCAGCAGCTTATTAGCGTTGCGGGACGAGCAGTACTTC.

V gene TRBV18 combines with J gene TRBJ2-3; the match to TRBD1 covers 10 bases. This CDR3 is built from 15 residues. The germline gives CDR1 KGHSH, CDR2 LQKENI. V was clipped by 6 bases and J by 4 bases; unmatched bases: 7. The CDR3 spells CASSLRQGASDTQYF. CDR3 DNA sequence: TGTGCCAGCTCCCTAAGACAGGGGGCATCAGATACGCAGTATTTT. Supplemented by reference TRBV18 and TRBJ2-3, the full variable domain reads NAGVMQNPRHLVRRRGQEARLRCSPMKGHSHVYWYRQLPEEGLKFMVYLQKENIIDESGMPKERFSAEFPKEGPSILRIQQVVRGDSAAYFCASSLRQGASDTQYFGPGTRLTVL.

The rearrangement uses TRBV7-9 and TRBJ1-5; TRBD1 matches 9 bases. The junction had 11 bases not matched to a gene; V was cut back by 6 bases and J by 5 bases. CDR1 is SEHNR, CDR2 FQNEAQ, per germline (reference sequence). This CDR3 is 16 amino acids long. CDR3 coding DNA: TGTGCCAGCAGTTCCCTTCGACAGGGGGTGTATCAGCCCCAGCATTTT. Its translation: CASSSLRQGVYQPQHF.

The chain combines TRBV9 with TRBJ1-1, with 7 bases aligning to TRBD1. Looked up from germline, CDR1 is SGDLS and CDR2 is YYNGEE. The CDR3 runs to 17 residues. Trimming removed 6 bases from V and 3 bases from J; junction bases left unmatched: 17. The CDR3 DNA sequence: TGTGCCAGCAACAATCCCGGGACAGTCGGTGGGTACACTGAAGCTTTCTTT. This translates into CASNNPGTVGGYTEAFF.

Here the CDR3 DNA reads TGCAGCGTTGACCCTCGGCAGGGGGTGTACACTGAAGCTTTCTTT. Its translation: CSVDPRQGVYTEAFF. V usage is TRBV29-1 and J usage is TRBJ1-1; 7 bases line up with TRBD1. The CDR3 has 15 amino acids. Germline-derived CDR1 and CDR2 are SQVTM and ANQGSEA. V trimming: 3 bases; J trimming: 3 bases; junction bases outside the gene matches: 10.

The chain is built from TRBV30 and TRBJ2-3, with D possibly called TRBD1 or TRBD2 (5 bases each). The CDR3 is made up of 15 amino acids. Germline V gene sequence: CDR1 GTSNPN, CDR2 SVGIG (reference sequence). V shed 2 bases and J shed 0 bases, with 12 bases lying between them. The CDR3 region has the DNA TGTGCCTGGAGTCGGGGCAGGGTCAGCACAGATACGCAGTATTTT. It encodes CAWSRGRVSTDTQYF.

V gene TRBV18 combines with J gene TRBJ2-7; D not certain. There are 17 residues in the CDR3. The germline V gene encodes CDR1 KGHSH and CDR2 LQKENI. Trimming pared 1 base from V and 6 bases from J, leaving 22 bases between. CDR3 sequence (DNA): TGTGCCAGCTCACCACTCTCGGGCCACACATACTTTTCCGAGCAGTACTTC. It codes for CASSPLSGHTYFSEQYF.

V is TRBV5-6 and J is TRBJ2-7; 11 bases fit TRBD2. The CDR3 runs to 15 residues. V was pared by 0 bases and J by 3 bases, with 2 bases of the junction left unmatched. Germline V lookup: CDR1 SGHDT, CDR2 YYEEEE. The CDR3 DNA is TGTGCCAGCAGCTTGGGACTAGCGGGGAACTACGAGCAGTACTTC. Translation: CASSLGLAGNYEQYF. Full variable domain (rest looked up from reference TRBV5-6 and TRBJ2-7): DAGVTQSPTHLIKTRGQQVTLRCSPKSGHDTVSWYQQALGQGPQFIFQYYEEEERQRGNFPDRFSGHQFPNYSSELNVNALLLGDSALYLCASSLGLAGNYEQYFGPGTRLTVT.

The CDR3 DNA sequence: TGCAGTGCTAGCGGGACCTACGAGCAGTACTTC. Residues: CSASGTYEQYF. The chain uses TRBV20-1 and TRBJ2-7, with a weak D call TRBD2 (5 bases). V was pared by 3 bases and J by 2 bases, with 5 bases between. Germline CDR1 is DFQATT and CDR2 is SNEGSKA (reference sequence). The CDR3 has 11 amino acids.

The chain has TRBV7-2 and TRBJ2-2; a weak D match, TRBD2 (6 bases). V was shortened by 1 base and J by 5 bases, with 14 bases between the two germline ends. Germline CDR1 and CDR2: SGHTA and FQGNSA. CDR3 size: 16 residues. CDR3 sequence (DNA): TGTGCCAGCAGCTTAGGTGTTCTAGCGCGAACCGGGGAGCTGTTTTTT. Translating it yields CASSLGVLARTGELFF.